This paragraph covers one T cell receptor beta chain sequence. Its matching antigen is unknown. The data originate from a study of T cells in Graves' hyperthyroidism and ophthalmopathy. Uncontrolled infection, other autoimmune disease, pregnancy or lactation disqualified patients from enrolment. Regarding the study as a whole: From stable hyperthyroidism, ophthalmopathy was separated by a 13 V-J model. Most clonotypes that expanded in the thyroid above 0.001 also showed up in blood. Model output signaled ophthalmopathy a median 6.5 months ahead of onset.

The CDR3 consists of 16 residues. With 5 bases removed from V and 5 bases from J, the gap between germline ends came to 21 bases. CDR1 is LNHDA, CDR2 SQIVND, per germline (reference sequence). Using RNA transcripts as the source, TCR beta CDR3 regions were amplified. First-round RT-PCR targeting the TCR CDR3 was performed with the HTBI primer set. TCRdb passed the multiplex PCR reads through MiXCR, listing each CDR3 protein once. This sample carries roughly 500,000 distinct CDR3 sequences, 40% to 55% of them seen once, and the ten largest clones take around 17%. The V gene is TRBV19, the J gene TRBJ1-2; weak D call: TRBD1 (5 bases). This sequence originates from an adult woman with Graves' disease, either hyperthyroidism or ophthalmopathy (not recorded which). Sequencing used peripheral blood or thyroid tissue (not recorded which). CDR3 amino acids: CASSPIGGGTAYGYTF. The CDR3 DNA reads TGTGCCAGTAGTCCTATTGGGGGTGGGACCGCATATGGCTACACCTTC.